This T cell receptor beta chain was identified in a study of blood T cells in healthy people across ages. Trimming removed 6 bases from V and 13 bases from J; junction bases left unmatched: 13. The CDR3 has 12 amino acids. Germline V lookup: CDR1 SQVTM, CDR2 ANQGSEA. Sample-barcoded 5' priming and a J-beta primer mix drove a second PCR of roughly 7 to 11 cycles. MiXCR, run by TCRdb on the 5' RACE reads, gives a single entry per CDR3 protein. The table has 700,000 to 850,000 distinct CDR3 sequences, roughly 40% seen once; the top ten hold roughly 13%. Every sample gave at least 5 micrograms of total RNA when it was extracted. This clonotype was seen only a few times.

The source is a man between 18 and 29 years old in good health. The sample taken for sequencing was blood. The V gene is TRBV29-1, the J gene TRBJ1-2, with TRBD1 matching over 8 bases. The CDR3 DNA reads as TGCAGCGTCATGAGCGCTGGACAGGGCCTCACCTTC. Amino acids: CSVMSAGQGLTF.